This is a list of T cell receptor beta chains from one sample in a study of cytomegalovirus exposure and HLA in healthy donors. Produced via immunoSEQ multiplex PCR; TCRdb's table is partial and in-frame only. The sample consists of fewer than 110,000 clones, roughly four fifths of them appearing once. The sample comprised PBMCs. These TCRs come from a man in his fifties in good health and CMV-seronegative. The CDR3 runs from the conserved cysteine through the conserved F or W. A D gene is named only where the DNA matches it firmly. The size entry is marked missing in some rows and otherwise reads once, few, many or a size class.

>TRBV4-1|NA|TRBD2|TRBJ2-3
CASSQSLSGSNTDTQYF
TGCGCCAGCAGCCAATCGCTGAGCGGGAGTAATACAGATACGCAGTATTTT
>TRBV19|NA|NA|TRBJ1-5
CASSRGGGNQPQHF
TGTGCCAGTAGTAGGGGAGGGGGCAATCAGCCCCAGCATTTT
>TRBV29-1|NA|NA|TRBJ2-6
CSVEMAESSHSGANVLTF
TGCAGCGTTGAGATGGCGGAAAGTTCACACTCTGGGGCCAACGTCCTGACTTTC
>TRBV6-6|few|NA|TRBJ1-2
CASSWGGSGGYTF
TGTGCCAGCAGTTGGGGGGGAAGCGGTGGCTACACCTTC
>TRBV28|NA|NA|TRBJ1-3
CASSLLGTGGNTIYF
TGTGCCAGCAGTCTCTTAGGCACAGGGGGAAACACCATATATTTT
>TRBV7-3|NA|NA|TRBJ2-3
CASSSAGGRTQYF
TGTGCCAGCAGCTCTGCAGGTGGGCGTACGCAGTATTTT
>TRBV7-6|NA|TRBD2|TRBJ2-1
CASSLVGGGAYNEQFF
TGTGCCAGCAGCTTAGTTGGCGGGGGGGCCTACAATGAGCAGTTCTTC
>TRBV19|once|TRBD1|TRBJ1-6
CASSPWEDRNSPLHF
TGTGCCAGTAGCCCGTGGGAGGACAGGAATTCACCCCTCCACTTT
>TRBV9|NA|TRBD2|TRBJ2-3
CASSARGGEGGDTQYF
TGTGCCAGCAGCGCGCGGGGGGGGGAAGGTGGAGATACGCAGTATTTT
>TRBV30|NA|NA|TRBJ1-6
CAWKGRENSPLHF
TGTGCCTGGAAGGGCAGGGAAAATTCACCCCTCCACTTT
>TRBV7-8|NA|NA|TRBJ1-1
CASSFEDARGGAAAFF
TGTGCCAGCAGCTTTGAAGACGCACGGGGGGGCGCGGCGGCTTTCTTT
>TRBV7-9|NA|NA|TRBJ1-6
CASSLGTATYNSPLHF
TGTGCCAGCAGCTTAGGGACAGCGACCTATAATTCACCCCTCCACTTT
>TRBV19|few|NA|TRBJ2-7
CASSAGLVYEQYF
TGTGCCAGTTCGGCGGGGCTAGTCTACGAGCAGTACTTC
>TRBV5-1|NA|TRBD2|TRBJ2-5
CASRIGLAGDLEAQYF
TGCGCCAGCAGGATAGGACTAGCGGGGGACTTGGAGGCCCAGTACTTC
>TRBV9|NA|NA|TRBJ1-3
CASSVEDTSGNTIYF
TGTGCCAGCAGCGTAGAGGACACGTCTGGAAACACCATATATTTT
>TRBV29-1|few|NA|TRBJ1-1
CSVSQMNTEAFF
TGCAGCGTTTCTCAGATGAACACTGAAGCTTTCTTT
>TRBV12-5|NA|NA|TRBJ1-5
CASGLWSPYQPQHF
TGTGCTAGTGGTTTGTGGAGTCCTTATCAGCCCCAGCATTTT
>TRBV19|NA|NA|TRBJ2-5
CASKGVETQYF
TGTGCCAGTAAAGGAGTGGAGACCCAGTACTTC
>TRBV5-6|NA|TRBD2|TRBJ2-5
CASSTARTSGLGETQYF
TGTGCCAGCAGCACGGCCCGGACTAGCGGGTTGGGAGAGACCCAGTACTTC
>TRBV7-5|NA|NA|TRBJ2-1
CARSLSSRSSGIIDEQFF
TGTGCCAGAAGCTTAAGTAGCCGGTCTAGCGGGATTATTGATGAGCAGTTCTTC
>TRBV14|NA|TRBD1|TRBJ2-5
CASSPNRDRRRETQYF
TGTGCCAGCAGCCCAAACCGGGACAGGAGAAGAGAGACCCAGTACTTC
>TRBV2|once|NA|TRBJ1-6
CASSQGAYNSPLHF
TGTGCCAGCAGCCAGGGCGCCTATAATTCACCCCTCCACTTT
>TRBV5-1|once|TRBD1|TRBJ2-7
CASSTGTGITYEQYF
TGCGCCAGCAGCACCGGGACAGGGATTACCTACGAGCAGTACTTC
>TRBV18|NA|TRBD1|TRBJ2-7
CASSPARDRPHEQYF
TGTGCCAGCTCACCCGCGCGGGACAGGCCTCACGAGCAGTACTTC
>TRBV6-6|once|NA|TRBJ1-1
CAGMQGGSTEAFF
TGTGCCGGCATGCAGGGAGGTTCCACTGAAGCTTTCTTT
>TRBV5-4|few|NA|TRBJ1-1
CASSLDGLNTEAFF
TGTGCCAGCAGCTTGGACGGTTTGAACACTGAAGCTTTCTTT
>TRBV2|NA|NA|TRBJ1-1
CASRYRVLNTEAFF
TGTGCCAGCAGATACAGAGTCTTGAACACTGAAGCTTTCTTT
>TRBV9|few|TRBD1|TRBJ2-7
CASSARGLGEQYF
TGTGCCAGCAGCGCCAGGGGGCTGGGCGAGCAGTACTTC
>TRBV5-6|NA|TRBD1|TRBJ1-6
CASSLGQGNSPLHF
TGTGCCAGCAGCTTGGGACAGGGAAATTCACCCCTCCACTTT
>TRBV28|NA|TRBD1|TRBJ1-5
CASGTGGNQPQHF
TGTGCCAGTGGGACAGGGGGCAATCAGCCCCAGCATTTT
>TRBV6-5|NA|TRBD1|TRBJ2-1
CASSYSGQGTYNEQFF
TGTGCCAGCAGTTACTCGGGACAGGGGACGTACAATGAGCAGTTCTTC